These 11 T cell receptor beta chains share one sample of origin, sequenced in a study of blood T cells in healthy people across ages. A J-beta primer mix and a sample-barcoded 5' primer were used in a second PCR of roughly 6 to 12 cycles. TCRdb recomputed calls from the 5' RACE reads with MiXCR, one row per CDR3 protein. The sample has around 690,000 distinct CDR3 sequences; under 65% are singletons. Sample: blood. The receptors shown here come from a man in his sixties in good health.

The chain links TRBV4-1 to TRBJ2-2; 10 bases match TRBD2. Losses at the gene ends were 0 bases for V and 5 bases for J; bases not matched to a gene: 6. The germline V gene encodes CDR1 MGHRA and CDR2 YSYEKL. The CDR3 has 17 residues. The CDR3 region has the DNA TGCGCCAGCAGCCAAGATACTAGCGGGGCGCGGACCGGGGAGCTGTTTTTT. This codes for CASSQDTSGARTGELFF.

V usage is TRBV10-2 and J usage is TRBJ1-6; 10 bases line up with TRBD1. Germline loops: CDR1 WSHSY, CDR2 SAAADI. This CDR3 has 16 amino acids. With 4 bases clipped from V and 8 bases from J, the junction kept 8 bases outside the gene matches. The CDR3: CASSGRQGARDSPLHF. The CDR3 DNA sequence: TGCGCCAGCAGTGGTCGACAGGGGGCCAGGGATTCACCCCTCCACTTT.

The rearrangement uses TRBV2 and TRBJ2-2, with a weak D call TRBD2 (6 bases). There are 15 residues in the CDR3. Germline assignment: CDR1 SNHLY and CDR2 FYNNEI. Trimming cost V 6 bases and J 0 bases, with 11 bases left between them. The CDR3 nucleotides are TGTGCCAGCAGAACCGGGACTTCGAACACCGGGGAGCTGTTTTTT. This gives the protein CASRTGTSNTGELFF.

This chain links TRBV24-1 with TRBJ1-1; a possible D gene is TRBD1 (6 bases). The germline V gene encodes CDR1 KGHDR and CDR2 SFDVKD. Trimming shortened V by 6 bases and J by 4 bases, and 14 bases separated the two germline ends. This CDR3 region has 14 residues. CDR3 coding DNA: TGTGCCACCAGTTACAGGGCCCGGGGCACTGAAGCTTTCTTT. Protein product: CATSYRARGTEAFF.

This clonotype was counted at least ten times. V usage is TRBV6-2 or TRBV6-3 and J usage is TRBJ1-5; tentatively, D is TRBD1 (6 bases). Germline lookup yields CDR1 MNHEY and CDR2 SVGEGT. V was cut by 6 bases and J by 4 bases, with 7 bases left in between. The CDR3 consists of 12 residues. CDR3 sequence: CASRDSNQPQHF. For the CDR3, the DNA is TGTGCCAGCAGGGACAGTAATCAGCCCCAGCATTTT.

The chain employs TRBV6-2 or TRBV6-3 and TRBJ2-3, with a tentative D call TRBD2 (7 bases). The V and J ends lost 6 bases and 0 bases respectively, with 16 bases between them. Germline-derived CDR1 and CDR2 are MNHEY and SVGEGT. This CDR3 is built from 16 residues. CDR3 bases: TGTGCCAGCAGCCGTCGGGGGGCAACTAGCACAGATACGCAGTATTTT. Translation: CASSRRGATSTDTQYF.

The CDR3 DNA follows: TGTGCCAGCATCCAACGGGGGACCCAGTACTTC. It yields the protein CASIQRGTQYF. J is TRBJ2-5 and V is TRBV7-2, with D tentatively TRBD2 (5 bases). Deletions cut 7 bases from V and 7 bases from J, with 10 bases between. Germline loops: CDR1 SGHTA, CDR2 FQGNSA. CDR3 length: 11 residues.

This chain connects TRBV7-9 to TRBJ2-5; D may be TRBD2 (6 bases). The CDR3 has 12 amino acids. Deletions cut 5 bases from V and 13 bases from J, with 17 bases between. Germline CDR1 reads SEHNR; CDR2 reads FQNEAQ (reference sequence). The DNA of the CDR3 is TGTGCCAGCAGCCCTACGGGGACTCCCCTGTACTTC. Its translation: CASSPTGTPLYF.

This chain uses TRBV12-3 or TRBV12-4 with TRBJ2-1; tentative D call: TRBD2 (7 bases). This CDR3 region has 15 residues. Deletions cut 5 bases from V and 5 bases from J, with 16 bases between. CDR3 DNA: TGTGCCAGCAGTCTTGCCCGGGGGGCTCACAATGAGCAGTTCTTC. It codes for CASSLARGAHNEQFF.

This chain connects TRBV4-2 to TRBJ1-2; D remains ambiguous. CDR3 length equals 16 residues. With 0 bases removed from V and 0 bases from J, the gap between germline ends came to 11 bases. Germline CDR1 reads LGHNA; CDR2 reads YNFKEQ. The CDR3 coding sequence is TGTGCCAGCAGCCAAGATGTATCGACTTCTAACTATGGCTACACCTTC. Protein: CASSQDVSTSNYGYTF.

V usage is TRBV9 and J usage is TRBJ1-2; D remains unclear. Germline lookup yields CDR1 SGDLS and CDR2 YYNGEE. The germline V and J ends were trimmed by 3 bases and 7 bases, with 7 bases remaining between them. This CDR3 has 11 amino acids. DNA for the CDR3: TGTGCCAGCAGCGACCAAACTGGCTACACCTTC. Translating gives CASSDQTGYTF.